The clone carrying this T cell receptor beta chain appeared once. It was negative isolation that provided the CD8+ and CD4+ T cells, whereas TEMRA cells were enriched by FACS. This CDR3 has 13 residues. V trimming: 3 bases; J trimming: 8 bases; junction bases outside the gene matches: 6. Germline V gene data show CDR1 as SGHAT and CDR2 as FQNNGV. The data are from a study of CD8 T cells in Susac syndrome. An amount of RNA that ranged from roughly 0.5 to 1 ug was reverse transcribed with random hexamers. TCR beta CDR3 was amplified by immunoSEQ covering 54 Vbeta and 13 Jbeta. TCRdb reprocessed the immunoSEQ multiplex PCR reads via MiXCR and lists one record per CDR3 protein. The sample includes 120,000 or so distinct CDR3 sequences, around 94% of them seen just once.

V gene TRBV11-2 combines with J gene TRBJ2-5, with 7 nucleotides matching TRBD1. Specimen: CD4+ T cells from PBMCs. This clonotype originated in a human donor with multiple sclerosis. CDR3 protein: CASSLPGGPTQYF. In DNA, the CDR3 is TGTGCCAGCAGCTTGCCAGGGGGACCAACCCAGTACTTC. The variable domain in full, with the rest retrieved from reference TRBV11-2 and TRBJ2-5, is EAGVAQSPRYKIIEKRQSVAFWCNPISGHATLYWYQQILGQGPKLLIQFQNNGVVDDSQLPKDRFSAERLKGVDSTLKIQPAKLEDSAVYLCASSLPGGPTQYFGPGTRLLVL.